The clone carrying this T cell receptor (beta chain) was counted many times. Its matching antigen is unknown. The data were obtained in a study of early T cells in non-severe SARS-CoV-2 infection. In the study overall: With bulk RNA from unsorted whole blood as input, sequencing yielded unpaired chains. Study observations and caveats: The VDJdb matching leaned toward anti-spike CD8 responses and overlooked private and CD4 specificities.

V was clipped by 8 bases and J by 0 bases, with 11 bases between them. CDR1 is SGHVS and CDR2 is FNYEAQ in the germline V gene. The CDR3 spans 14 residues. Individual cDNA molecules were tagged with unique molecular identifiers, the study reported. TCRdb re-derived calls from the 5' RACE reads in MiXCR, one entry per CDR3 protein. The table includes around 70,000 distinct CDR3 sequences, more than 9% detected once. Sequenced sample: whole blood. The V and J genes are TRBV7-6 and TRBJ2-1; D is uncertain. The clonotype comes from an adult who was a healthcare worker with PCR-confirmed SARS-CoV-2 infection or an uninfected control (not recorded which). The CDR3 loop is CASGSLASYNEQFF. Written as DNA, the CDR3 is TGTGCCAGCGGCAGCCTCGCCTCCTACAATGAGCAGTTCTTC.